This entry concerns a single T cell receptor beta chain. Its antigen remains unknown. These data originate in a study of blood T cells in healthy people across ages. Study results and limitations: Observed TCR beta diversity per million T cells went down as age went up. This fall followed a roughly linear course with age. Greater diversity and more naive CD4+ cells were seen in long-lived donors than in aged donors.

Primers used in a second PCR of roughly 7 to 11 cycles were a sample-barcoded 5' primer and a J-beta primer mix. Via MiXCR, TCRdb re-called the 5' RACE reads, giving one row per CDR3 protein. The sample comprises about 940,000 distinct CDR3 sequences, roughly 43% of which are singletons, and around 15% rests with the top ten. V shed 2 bases, J shed 3 bases, and the junction held 3 bases outside the gene matches. The CDR3 contains 14 residues. Looked up from germline, CDR1 is DFQATT and CDR2 is SNEGSKA (reference sequence). The sequenced sample consisted of blood. This sequence originates from a man under 40 in good health. The chain joins TRBV20-1 to TRBJ2-1; 8 bases match TRBD2. The CDR3 DNA reads as TGCAGTGCTAGACCGGGACTAGACTACAATGAGCAGTTCTTC. The encoded protein is CSARPGLDYNEQFF.